This T cell receptor (beta chain) comes out of a study of OX40 agonist ivuxolimab in advanced cancers. Study overall: Patients were treated with ivuxolimab, an agonistic anti-OX40 (CD134) antibody. Intravenous ivuxolimab at 0.01 to 10 mg/kg was given to patients every 2 weeks. Dose-escalation patients were diagnosed with hepatocellular carcinoma, melanoma, renal cell cancer or head and neck cancer. Study-wide points: CD8+ T cells averaged more expanded clones than CD4+.

For this clone: What it binds is unknown.

The table came from immunoSEQ multiplex PCR; TCRdb's copy has only in-frame clones and leaves some out. The table has 70,000 to 95,000 clones, about 80% seen once. Source: CD4+ or CD8+ T cells sorted from blood, taken in a trial of the OX40 agonist ivuxolimab. This clonotype was obtained from an adult with an advanced solid tumor such as melanoma, head and neck, liver or kidney cancer.

The CDR3 nucleotides read TGTGCCAGCAGCCCAACACACGGGAGGCCCTCTGGAAACACCATATATTTT. As protein: CASSPTHGRPSGNTIYF. This chain links TRBV11-1 with TRBJ1-3, with D unclear. This CDR3 has 17 residues. Deletions cut 5 bases from V and 0 bases from J, with 17 bases between. Per germline, CDR1 SGHAT and CDR2 FQDESV (reference sequence).